These T cell receptor beta chains were read from a single sample in a study of PD-L1 blockade in urothelial cancer. This table comes from immunoSEQ multiplex PCR, and its TCRdb copy is limited to in-frame clones, with some not included. The data contain about 30,000 clones, around four fifths of them singletons. The source material was PBMCs, sampled around atezolizumab (anti-PD-L1) treatment. Receptors originate from a man in his sixties or seventies with urothelial cancer. Both conserved end residues are part of each CDR3. The D gene is left open where the match is weak. Clone size is not always given. Where it is, it says once, few, many or a class for expanded clones.

d_call j_call clone_size v_call cdr3_aa cdr3_nt
TRBD1 TRBJ2-1 few TRBV11-2 CASSLDGTVGFF TGTGCCAGCAGCTTAGATGGGACAGTGGGGTTCTTC
NA TRBJ1-5 NA TRBV7-2 CASSLNRGNQPQHF TGTGCCAGCAGCTTAAACAGGGGCAATCAGCCCCAGCATTTT
TRBD1 TRBJ1-2 NA TRBV28 CASNPDRGTYGYTF TGTGCCAGCAACCCCGACAGGGGGACTTATGGCTACACCTTC
TRBD1 TRBJ2-3 NA TRBV28 CASTNRGMVGRSTDTQYF TGTGCCAGCACAAACAGGGGGATGGTGGGGCGAAGCACAGATACGCAGTATTTT
TRBD1 TRBJ1-2 NA TRBV4-3 CASSPRTGANYGYTF TGCGCCAGCAGCCCACGGACAGGAGCTAACTATGGCTACACCTTC
NA TRBJ2-3 NA TRBV29-1 CSVSTATDTQYF TGCAGCGTTTCGACAGCCACAGATACGCAGTATTTT
NA TRBJ2-3 NA TRBV30 CAWSVDTQYF TGTGCCTGGTCGGTAGATACGCAGTATTTT
TRBD1 TRBJ2-1 once TRBV10-3 CAISGTGVGEQFF TGTGCCATCAGTGGGACAGGGGTGGGTGAGCAGTTCTTC
TRBD2 TRBJ2-1 NA TRBV7-2 CASSLAQAGGGDEQFF TGTGCCAGCAGCTTAGCGCAGGCGGGAGGGGGGGATGAGCAGTTCTTC
NA TRBJ2-1 NA TRBV9 CASAPVASPYNEQFF TGTGCCAGCGCCCCGGTTGCGTCCCCCTACAATGAGCAGTTCTTC
NA TRBJ1-1 NA TRBV7-7 CASSLEQGTEAFF TGTGCCAGCAGCTTAGAACAGGGCACTGAAGCTTTCTTT
NA TRBJ1-5 NA TRBV2 CASKGRDIYSNQPQHF TGTGCCAGCAAGGGCAGGGATATCTATAGCAATCAGCCCCAGCATTTT
NA TRBJ2-1 few TRBV28 CASSSGSVSEQFF TGTGCCAGCAGTTCCGGGAGCGTTAGTGAGCAGTTCTTC
TRBD1 TRBJ2-7 NA TRBV7-9 CASSSDRGAYEQYF TGTGCCAGCAGCTCAGACAGGGGAGCCTACGAGCAGTACTTC
NA TRBJ1-4 NA TRBV15 CATSREVGARAVEKLFF TGTGCCACCAGCAGAGAGGTCGGAGCCAGGGCGGTGGAAAAACTGTTTTTT
TRBD2 TRBJ2-2 NA TRBV11-3 CASSSSPSGANTGELFF TGTGCCAGCAGCTCGTCGCCTAGCGGGGCGAACACCGGGGAGCTGTTTTTT
TRBD2 TRBJ2-1 once TRBV14 CASSHRAGVVRNEQFF TGTGCCAGCAGCCATAGGGCGGGAGTGGTACGAAATGAGCAGTTCTTC
NA TRBJ2-7 NA TRBV2 CASSEVVGAVSEQYF TGTGCCAGCAGTGAAGTAGTAGGGGCGGTCAGCGAGCAGTACTTC